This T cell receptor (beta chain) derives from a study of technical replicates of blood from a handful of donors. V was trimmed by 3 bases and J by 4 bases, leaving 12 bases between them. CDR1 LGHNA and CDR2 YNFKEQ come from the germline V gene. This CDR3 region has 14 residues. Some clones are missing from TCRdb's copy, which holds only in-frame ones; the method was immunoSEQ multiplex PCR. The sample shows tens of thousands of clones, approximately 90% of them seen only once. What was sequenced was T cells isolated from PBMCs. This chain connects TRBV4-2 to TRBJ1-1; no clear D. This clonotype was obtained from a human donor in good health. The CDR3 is CASSQQTISTEAFF. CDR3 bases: TGTGCCAGCAGCCAGCAGACTATAAGCACTGAAGCTTTCTTT.